This T cell receptor (beta chain) was observed in a study of OX40 agonist ivuxolimab in advanced cancers. Per the germline V gene, CDR1 is LNHDA and CDR2 is SQIVND (reference sequence). CDR3 length: 13 amino acids. V lost 8 bases to trimming and J lost 5 bases, with 15 bases between them. On this clone: No antigen is known for it.

General study points: Clonal expansion was seen in CD4+ and CD8+ blood T cells by week 6 at 0.1 to 3.0 mg/kg. Researchers report that CD8+ T cells had, on average, more expanded clones than CD4+.

Data came from immunoSEQ multiplex PCR; TCRdb stores just in-frame clones and leaves some out. The table lists about 73,000 clones, around nine tenths of them singletons. The sample was CD4+ or CD8+ T cells sorted from blood, taken in a trial of the OX40 agonist ivuxolimab. This receptor was identified in an adult with an advanced solid tumor such as melanoma, head and neck, liver or kidney cancer. The chain combines TRBV19 with TRBJ1-1; D remains ambiguous. The CDR3 region is CASRKVGSTEAFF. CDR3 nucleotides: TGTGCCAGTCGCAAGGTGGGGAGTACTGAAGCTTTCTTT.